Following are 22 T cell receptor beta chains from one sample sequenced in a study of CD8 T cells in Susac syndrome. With random hexamers, reverse transcription was performed on roughly 0.45 to 1 ug of RNA. TCRdb re-called the immunoSEQ multiplex PCR reads with MiXCR, one entry per CDR3 protein. The table includes about 200,000 distinct CDR3 sequences, 90% to 95% detected once. Sequencing was carried out using CD4+ T cells from PBMCs. These receptors all come from a human donor in good health.

The V gene is TRBV15, the J gene TRBJ1-5; D is undetermined. CDR1 LNHNV and CDR2 YYDKDF come from the germline V gene (reference sequence). The length of the CDR3 is 14 residues. Trimming stripped 1 base from V and 3 bases from J, with 7 bases between. As DNA, the CDR3 is TGTGCCACCAGCAGAGGGAGGAACAATCAGCCCCAGCATTTT. Translating it yields CATSRGRNNQPQHF.

The chain uses TRBV12-3 or TRBV12-4 and TRBJ2-6, with TRBD1 matching over 10 bases. The CDR3 is 16 residues long. Germline trimming cut 5 bases from V and 2 bases from J; bases unmatched to any gene: 3. For the CDR3, the DNA is TGTGCCAGCAGTCCGACAGGGGGCGCTGGGGCCAACGTCCTGACTTTC. Translating gives CASSPTGGAGANVLTF.

The rearrangement joins TRBV27 to TRBJ2-2; no reliable D call. Trimming left V 6 bases short and J 7 bases short, with 9 bases between. The CDR3 contains 12 residues. CDR1 and CDR2 (germline): MNHEY, SMNVEV (reference sequence). CDR3 in DNA: TGTGCCAGCAGCCCGCCAGGCGGGGAGCTGTTTTTT. Translating it yields CASSPPGGELFF.

The chain couples TRBV4-3 to TRBJ2-7; D unclear. This CDR3 is built from 15 residues. The V and J ends lost 0 bases and 3 bases respectively, with 12 bases between them. Germline CDR1 and CDR2: LGHNA and YSLEER. CDR3 loop: CASSQEFSYGYEQYF. CDR3 bases: TGCGCCAGCAGCCAAGAATTCAGCTACGGCTACGAGCAGTACTTC.

Only a few counts were recorded for this clonotype. The chain joins TRBV11-3 to TRBJ1-1; D unclear. V shed 6 bases and J shed 5 bases, with 13 bases lying between them. Looked up from germline, CDR1 is SGHNT and CDR2 is YENEEA. The CDR3 runs 13 residues. The CDR3 sequence: CASRNSLETEAFF. The CDR3 bases are TGTGCCAGCAGGAACTCCCTAGAGACTGAAGCTTTCTTT.

The chain combines TRBV23-1 with TRBJ2-7, with 10 bases fitting TRBD1. TRBV23-1 is known as an ORF, though its function is uncertain. The CDR3 contains 17 residues. V was pared by 4 bases and J by 2 bases, with 11 bases of the junction left unmatched. CDR3 in amino acids: CASSRDRDRGRTYEQYV. The CDR3 DNA reads TGCGCCAGCAGTCGCGACCGGGACAGGGGACGAACCTACGAGCAGTACGTC.

J is TRBJ2-6 and V is TRBV20-1, with no clear D. V lost 0 bases to trimming and J lost 3 bases, with 12 bases between them. The germline V gene encodes CDR1 DFQATT and CDR2 SNEGSKA (reference sequence). This CDR3 contains 16 residues. The CDR3 DNA reads as TGCAGTGCTAGAGATCCGAGGTTTGGTGGGGCCAACGTCCTGACTTTC. Protein sequence: CSARDPRFGGANVLTF.

The chain couples TRBV27 to TRBJ1-5, with D perhaps matching TRBD1 (5 bases). The CDR3 spans 14 residues. V was trimmed by 6 bases and J by 3 bases, leaving 12 bases between them. The germline CDR1 and CDR2 sequences are MNHEY and SMNVEV (reference sequence). CDR3 bases: TGTGCCAGCAGCGAGTGGGGGGACAATCAGCCCCAGCATTTT. Translation gives CASSEWGDNQPQHF.

The chain uses TRBV4-3 and TRBJ2-3, with D possibly TRBD1 on 6 matching bases. From germline, CDR1 is LGHNA and CDR2 YSLEER. This CDR3 has 16 amino acids. V was cut by 0 bases and J by 4 bases, with 14 bases left in between. The DNA for the CDR3 is TGCGCCAGCAGCCAAGAACACAGGGTGGACGCAGATACGCAGTATTTT. Amino acids: CASSQEHRVDADTQYF.

The chain is built from TRBV30 and TRBJ2-5, with TRBD2 matching 10 bases. Germline CDR1 is GTSNPN and CDR2 is SVGIG (reference sequence). The CDR3 has 15 amino acids. V lost 4 bases to trimming and J lost 7 bases; unmatched junction nucleotides: 12. CDR3 bases: TGTGCCTGGATCCACCCAGCGGGAGGGCCGGGGACCCAGTACTTC. It encodes CAWIHPAGGPGTQYF. The complete variable domain, with remaining parts taken from reference TRBV30 and TRBJ2-5, reads SQTIHQWPATLVQPVGSPLSLECTVEGTSNPNLYWYRQAAGRGLQLLFYSVGIGQISSEVPQNLSASRPQDRQFILSSKKLLLSDSGFYLCAWIHPAGGPGTQYFGPGTRLLVL.

The rearrangement joins TRBV18 to TRBJ2-7, with D perhaps assigned TRBD1 or TRBD2 (6 bases each). V lost 3 bases and J lost 0, with 9 bases in between. The CDR3 totals 14 residues. CDR1 is KGHSH and CDR2 is LQKENI in the germline V gene. The chain's CDR3 is CASSPGGGSYEQYV. CDR3 bases: TGTGCCAGCTCACCCGGGGGCGGCTCCTACGAGCAGTACGTC.

In this sample, this clonotype turned up once. The chain uses TRBV20-1 and TRBJ2-1; no clear D. The CDR3 extends over 14 amino acids. The V gene's germline CDR1 is DFQATT and CDR2 SNEGSKA (reference sequence). The V end was cut by 6 bases, the J end by 0 bases, with 12 bases between. CDR3 protein: CSAEDASSYNEQFF. CDR3 in DNA: TGCAGTGCCGAAGACGCGAGCTCCTACAATGAGCAGTTCTTC.

The rearrangement uses TRBV30 and TRBJ1-5; 8 bases line up with TRBD1. The CDR3 loop spans 17 amino acids. Trimming took 1 base from V and 1 from J; bases not matched to a gene: 9. Looked up from germline, CDR1 is GTSNPN and CDR2 is SVGIG (reference sequence). CDR3: CAWSDPDRVGSNQPQHF. CDR3 nucleotides: TGTGCCTGGAGTGACCCGGACAGGGTGGGAAGCAATCAGCCCCAGCATTTT.

The chain uses TRBV9 and TRBJ2-2, with 12 bases that match TRBD2. With V trimmed by 0 bases and J by 8 bases, 5 bases remained unmatched. The CDR3 runs to 16 residues. From germline, CDR1 is SGDLS and CDR2 YYNGEE. CDR3 sequence reads: CASSVGTSGISGELFF. The CDR3 coding sequence is TGTGCCAGCAGCGTAGGGACTAGCGGGATTAGTGGGGAGCTGTTTTTT.

This clonotype was detected once. The chain uses TRBV9 and TRBJ1-6; D is possibly TRBD1 (6 bases). The germline V gene encodes CDR1 SGDLS and CDR2 YYNGEE. The CDR3 extends over 15 amino acids. Trimming left V 2 bases short and J 9 bases short, with 15 bases between. CDR3 nucleotides: TGTGCCAGCAGCGTGGAGGACACAGGGCGTTCACCCCTCCACTTT. Its translation: CASSVEDTGRSPLHF.

The rearrangement joins TRBV10-3 to TRBJ1-4; no definite D call. The CDR3 sequence is 12 residues long. Germline CDR1 is ENHRY and CDR2 is SYGVKD. The ends were cut back, 3 bases at V and 5 bases at J, with 4 bases in the middle. CDR3 in DNA: TGTGCCATCAGTGACGAGAATGAAAAACTGTTTTTT. It translates to CAISDENEKLFF.

The chain employs TRBV5-4 and TRBJ2-1; weak D call: TRBD2 (10 bases). The CDR3 covers 17 residues. Germline V gives CDR1 SGHNT, CDR2 YYREEE (reference sequence). V dropped 4 bases and J dropped 6 bases, with 23 bases sitting between them. DNA for the CDR3: TGTGCCAGCAGCCGAGCGGGGGGGACAGGGTTTGGCAATGAGCAGTTCTTC. Translating gives CASSRAGGTGFGNEQFF.

The rearrangement links TRBV6-5 to TRBJ2-1; weak D call: TRBD2 (6 bases). Germline V CDR1 and CDR2: MNHEY, SVGAGI. This CDR3 contains 15 residues. V was cut by 6 bases and J by 5 bases, with 17 bases left in between. The CDR3 bases are TGTGCCAGCAGCCGAGACCGGGACTTAGACAATGAGCAGTTCTTC. It yields the protein CASSRDRDLDNEQFF.

This clonotype was seen just once. V usage is TRBV9 and J usage is TRBJ2-7, with D possibly being TRBD2 (5 bases). The V gene lost 1 base and the J gene lost 3 bases, with 14 bases spanning the gap. The CDR3 runs to 15 residues. Germline values: CDR1 SGDLS, CDR2 YYNGEE. CDR3 DNA sequence: TGTGCCAGCAGCGTAAGCCCCGGGGTTGTCTACGAGCAGTACTTC. Its translation: CASSVSPGVVYEQYF.

This rearrangement joins TRBV29-1 to TRBJ2-3, with no clear D. V was pared by 5 bases and J by 1 base, with 10 bases between. The germline V gene encodes CDR1 SQVTM and CDR2 ANQGSEA. The CDR3 is 13 residues long. The CDR3 is CSVLYLGTDTQYF. CDR3 DNA: TGCAGCGTTCTGTATCTAGGCACAGATACGCAGTATTTT.

The rearrangement links TRBV4-3 to TRBJ2-3; D possibly corresponds to TRBD2 (5 bases). The CDR3 is made up of 16 amino acids. Germline CDR1 is LGHNA and CDR2 is YSLEER. V was cut by 0 bases and J by 0 bases, with 10 bases left in between. DNA for the CDR3: TGCGCCAGCAGCCAAGATCTTCGGGGTAGCACAGATACGCAGTATTTT. Translated: CASSQDLRGSTDTQYF.

This rearrangement joins TRBV29-1 to TRBJ2-1, with D perhaps being TRBD1 or TRBD2 (6 bases each). CDR1 SQVTM and CDR2 ANQGSEA come from the germline V gene. The CDR3 has 11 amino acids. V shed 7 bases and J shed 5 bases, with 9 bases lying between them. The CDR3 here is CSAGADNEQFF. The CDR3, as DNA: TGCAGCGCGGGGGCAGACAATGAGCAGTTCTTC.